This T cell receptor beta chain was identified during a study of radiotherapy plus CTLA-4 blockade in lung cancer. Study-wide context: In 18% of patients, objective responses were seen; roughly 30% had disease control.

The table came from immunoSEQ multiplex PCR; TCRdb's copy has only in-frame clones and leaves some out. Found here are tens of thousands of clones, over 75% of them singletons; the top ten hold 40%. General study findings and limits: Tumor-derived TCR clones expanded in blood after radiotherapy plus ipilimumab. Best predicting response, reportedly, were early blood T cell clone dynamics, with interferon-beta.

On this clone itself: Its antigen is not known.

CDR3 size: 16 residues. Germline loops: CDR1 LNHNV, CDR2 YYDKDF (reference sequence). V lost 5 bases, J lost 5 bases, and 7 bases stayed unmatched. It was focal radiation plus CTLA-4 blockade with ipilimumab that patients with chemo-refractory metastatic non-small-cell lung cancer received. The source of this sequence is a human donor with non-small cell lung cancer that progressed on radiotherapy plus ipilimumab. The source material was peripheral blood, sampled from a patient treated with radiotherapy plus ipilimumab. The chain links TRBV15 to TRBJ2-3, with 13 bases aligning to TRBD2. CDR3 nucleotide sequence: TGTGCCACCAGCGGAGGACTAGCGGGAGTTCTAGATACGCAGTATTTT. Its protein product is CATSGGLAGVLDTQYF.